These T cell receptor beta chains were read from a single sample in a study of yellow fever vaccine responses in identical twins. Each CDR3 protein gets one entry after TCRdb re-called the RT-PCR reads with MiXCR. The sample records approximately 33,000 distinct CDR3 sequences, 45% to 65% being singletons. Source: T cells from blood (PBMCs), unsorted or a sorted subset (not recorded which), taken before or after yellow fever vaccination (not recorded which). The receptors come from a woman aged 18-29 years who received the yellow fever vaccine. Both conserved end residues are part of each CDR3. The order of the fields is V gene, D gene, clone size, J gene, CDR3 DNA, CDR3 protein. The D gene is left open where the match is weak. Expanded clones get a size class; other rows say once, few or many, or leave the size out.

>TRBV2|-|few|TRBJ2-1
TGTGCCAGCAGAGAAGAGAAGGGCAATGAGCAGTTCTTC
CASREEKGNEQFF
>TRBV12-3/TRBV12-4|-|-|TRBJ2-5
TGTGCCAGCAGCAAAACCGTGGCCCAAGAGACCCAGTACTTC
CASSKTVAQETQYF
>TRBV3-1|-|few|TRBJ1-5
TGTGCCAGCAGCGTACAGGAGAATCAGCCCCAGCATTTT
CASSVQENQPQHF
>TRBV18|-|-|TRBJ2-1
TGTGCCAGCTCACTCGACAGCTACAATGAGCAGTTCTTC
CASSLDSYNEQFF
>TRBV11-1|-|-|TRBJ1-3
TGTGCCAGCAGCCCGACGCCCTGGAGCTCTGGAAACACCATATATTTT
CASSPTPWSSGNTIYF
>TRBV9|TRBD2|once|TRBJ2-5
TGTGCCAGCAGCACCTGGGGCGGGAGCCTGGGACAAGAGACCCAGTACTTC
CASSTWGGSLGQETQYF
>TRBV18|TRBD1|few|TRBJ1-1
TGTGCCAGCTCACCTGGGACAGGGAGAGCGGACACTGAAGCTTTCTTT
CASSPGTGRADTEAFF
>TRBV11-1|TRBD2|-|TRBJ2-7
TGTGCCAGCAGCCATAGCGGGCCCTACGAGCAGTACTTC
CASSHSGPYEQYF
>TRBV7-6|TRBD1|few|TRBJ1-1
TGTGCCAGCAGCCTCTCCGGGACAGGCACTGAAGCTTTCTTT
CASSLSGTGTEAFF
>TRBV14|-|-|TRBJ1-1
TGTGCCAGCAGCCAAGGCACCTACACTGAAGCTTTCTTT
CASSQGTYTEAFF
>TRBV13|-|-|TRBJ1-6
TGTGCCAGCAGCGGACGCTCCCGGAATTCACCCCTCCACTTT
CASSGRSRNSPLHF
>TRBV18|TRBD1|-|TRBJ1-1
TGTGCCAGCTCACCACCGACCAGGGGGACCACTGAAGCTTTCTTT
CASSPPTRGTTEAFF